This TCR beta chain derives from a study of cytomegalovirus exposure and HLA in healthy donors. Study-wide findings and caveats: Owing to their indistinguishability, certain V segments, notably TRBV6-2 and TRBV6-3, were excluded. Analyses of presence and absence presupposed an approximately uniform sequencing depth across donors. As a later analysis showed, a missense DCLRE1C variant was linked to trimming of TCR beta V- and J-genes.

This PCR relied on a set of 60 Vbeta primers and 13 Jbeta primers. The data were produced by immunoSEQ multiplex PCR, yet TCRdb's version contains in-frame clones alone and is incomplete. The data show about 89,000 clones, around 85% seen once. A word on this clone: Its antigen is currently unknown.

The germline gives CDR1 MGHRA, CDR2 YSYEKL. The CDR3 extends over 13 amino acids. Trimming pared 0 bases from V and 8 bases from J, leaving 8 bases between. Sequencing input: PBMCs. The rearrangement joins TRBV4-1 to TRBJ2-1; D uncertain. The source is a man in his forties in good health and CMV-seropositive. The CDR3 reads CASSQDAIDEQFF. CDR3 nucleotides: TGCGCCAGCAGCCAAGACGCTATCGATGAGCAGTTCTTC.